This TCR beta chain was captured in a study of blood T cells in healthy people across ages. Together with a sample-barcoded 5' primer, a J-beta primer mix was included in a second PCR lasting roughly 6 to 12 cycles. One entry per CDR3 protein, called by TCRdb with MiXCR from the 5' RACE reads. Of around 800,000 distinct CDR3 sequences in the sample, about half are singletons; the top ten hold over 15%. This clonotype appeared once. What it binds is unknown. Study conclusions and caveats: The long-lived group displayed more naive CD4+ cells, plus higher diversity, than the aged donors did.

The germline CDR1 and CDR2 sequences are SGHTA and FQGNSA. Between the trimmed V and J ends, which lost 1 base and 6 bases, there was a span of 9 bases. This CDR3 region has 14 residues. The origin of this receptor is an elderly man in good health. The rearrangement links TRBV7-2 to TRBJ2-2; D not resolved. Input material: blood. The CDR3 DNA is TGTGCCAGCAGCTTAGACGTTGGGCCCGGGGAGCTGTTTTTT. As protein: CASSLDVGPGELFF.